Reported below is one TCR beta chain. Assay used: immunoSEQ multiplex PCR; TCRdb lists only in-frame clones, some missing. This table has fewer than 200,000 clones, about 90% appearing once. This record comes from a study of control samples from healthy donors and cancer patients. CDR3 length: 19 residues. V lost 5 bases and J lost 6, with 28 bases in between. Germline V gives CDR1 MNHNS, CDR2 SASEGT. The chain combines TRBV6-1 with TRBJ1-4; perhaps TRBD1 as D (6 bases). Sequenced sample: blood. The clonotype was recovered from a woman aged 30 to 39 in good health. CDR3 DNA sequence: TGTGCCAGCAGTAAAGGGGAAACAGGGTACGATGTTTTTGATGAAAAACTGTTTTTT. Translation gives CASSKGETGYDVFDEKLFF.